Following are 14 T cell receptor beta chains from one sample sequenced in a study of CD8 T cells in Susac syndrome. Roughly 0.45 to 1 ug RNA was reverse transcribed with random hexamers. TCRdb processed the immunoSEQ multiplex PCR reads anew with MiXCR; each CDR3 protein has one entry. Among approximately 190,000 distinct CDR3 sequences, 85% to 95% were seen once, and the ten largest hold around 0.16%. Input material: CD8+ T cells from PBMCs. All receptors come from a human donor with Susac syndrome.

In regard to this clonotype: Germline is not matched at one junction end, which may reflect a read error. The rearrangement uses TRBV20-1 and TRBJ1-1; D gene unclear. There are 13 residues in the CDR3. Per germline, CDR1 DFQATT and CDR2 SNEGSKA (reference sequence). CDR3 nucleotides: TGCAGTGCCAGAGAATTCAAGAACACTGAAGCTTTCTTT. As protein: CSAREFKNTEAFF.

The chain carries TRBV11-2 and TRBJ2-7; 7 bases agree with TRBD2. CDR3 length equals 14 residues. V shed 10 bases, J shed 3 bases, and the junction held 12 bases outside the gene matches. Germline values: CDR1 SGHAT, CDR2 FQNNGV. CDR3 in DNA: TGTGCCACCTCTAGCGGAACTCACTTCTACGAGCAGTACTTC. Protein sequence: CATSSGTHFYEQYF.

This sequence joins TRBV23-1 and TRBJ2-1; 7 bases agree with TRBD1. TRBV23-1 carries the ORF label, with uncertain function. The ends lost 2 bases at V and 2 bases at J; junction bases unmatched: 3. CDR3 length: 15 residues. The CDR3 DNA reads as TGCGCCAGCAGTCAACACAGGGGCCCCTACAATGAGCAGTTCTTC. This gives the protein CASSQHRGPYNEQFF.

The chain recombines TRBV5-4 with TRBJ1-1; D call uncertain. V lost 6 bases, J lost 1 base, and 19 bases lay in between. The CDR3 consists of 16 residues. Per germline, CDR1 SGHNT and CDR2 YYREEE (reference sequence). The CDR3 sequence: CASKDRTEDANTEAFF. CDR3 coding DNA: TGTGCCAGCAAAGACCGGACGGAGGACGCGAACACTGAAGCTTTCTTT.

The rearrangement links TRBV7-8 to TRBJ2-1; TRBD2 matches at 12 bases. The CDR3 length is 14 residues. The J segment lost 5 bases and the V segment lost 6 bases, leaving 2 bases of the junction unmatched. From germline, CDR1 is SGHVS and CDR2 FQNEAQ. As DNA, the CDR3 is TGTGCCAGCAGAAGACTAGCGGGAGACAATGAGCAGTTCTTC. As protein: CASRRLAGDNEQFF.

The genes are TRBV2 and TRBJ2-7; 7 bases fit TRBD1. V shed 2 bases and J 4 bases; nucleotides not matched to a gene: 8. CDR3 length equals 15 residues. Germline CDR1 SNHLY, CDR2 FYNNEI. The CDR3 protein is CASSESRVTGYEQYF. The CDR3 region has the DNA TGTGCCAGCAGTGAAAGTCGTGTGACAGGGTACGAGCAGTACTTC.

The genes are TRBV29-1 and TRBJ2-7; tentative D call: TRBD2 (6 bases). V gave up 6 bases and J gave up 5 bases, with 17 bases separating them. Germline V gives CDR1 SQVTM, CDR2 ANQGSEA. The CDR3 runs to 13 residues. CDR3 sequence reads: CSVRGTLMDEQYF. The CDR3 bases are TGCAGCGTCCGGGGGACCCTGATGGACGAGCAGTACTTC.

This chain connects TRBV12-3 or TRBV12-4 to TRBJ1-2; D gene uncertain. The CDR3 loop spans 13 amino acids. Trimming cost V 2 bases and J 2 bases, with 6 bases left between them. CDR3 coding DNA: TGTGCCAGCAGTTTATTTGGGAACTATGGCTACACCTTC. Amino acids: CASSLFGNYGYTF.

This clonotype has just one count. The V call is TRBV20-1, the J call TRBJ1-5; maybe TRBD1 (6 bases). Germline CDR1 and CDR2: DFQATT and SNEGSKA (reference sequence). Trimming took 1 base from V and 1 from J, leaving 17 bases between them. CDR3 length: 17 amino acids. The CDR3 loop is CSARGRDTSLSNQPQHF. For the CDR3, the DNA is TGCAGTGCTAGAGGCCGGGACACCTCTTTGAGCAATCAGCCCCAGCATTTT.

This clonotype was observed a single time. The rearrangement joins TRBV4-1 to TRBJ2-5; TRBD2 matches at 7 bases. This CDR3 has 15 amino acids. Unmatched junction bases numbered 5, after V lost 2 bases and J lost 2 bases. In germline, CDR1 is MGHRA, CDR2 YSYEKL. The chain's CDR3 is CASSQPGAGQETQYF. The DNA of the CDR3 is TGCGCCAGCAGCCAACCGGGAGCGGGGCAAGAGACCCAGTACTTC.

This clonotype has a handful of counts. The V and J genes are TRBV20-1 and TRBJ2-7; 12 bases are a match to TRBD2. V shed 3 bases, J shed 3 bases, and the junction held 3 bases outside the gene matches. Germline assignment: CDR1 DFQATT and CDR2 SNEGSKA (reference sequence). The CDR3 runs to 14 residues. The CDR3 here is CSARRLAGDYEQYF. CDR3 nucleotide sequence: TGCAGTGCTAGGAGACTAGCGGGAGACTACGAGCAGTACTTC.

This sequence joins TRBV5-5 and TRBJ2-1; D not certain. CDR1 and CDR2 from the germline V gene are SGHKS and YYEKEE (reference sequence). This CDR3 has 15 amino acids. Trimming left V 0 bases short and J 1 base short, with 8 bases between. The CDR3 loop reads CASSLAPGSYNEQFF. CDR3 bases: TGTGCCAGCAGCTTGGCTCCTGGGTCCTACAATGAGCAGTTCTTC.

V usage is TRBV4-1 and J usage is TRBJ2-2; weak D call: TRBD1 (5 bases). Germline V lookup: CDR1 MGHRA, CDR2 YSYEKL. V lost 4 bases, J lost 5 bases, and 17 bases lay in between. The CDR3 consists of 16 residues. The CDR3 loop reads CASSLRTPLGTGELFF. As DNA, the CDR3 is TGCGCCAGCAGCCTCAGGACACCCTTAGGGACCGGGGAGCTGTTTTTT.

The gene calls are TRBV4-1 and TRBJ2-1, with 8 bases lining up with TRBD1. Trimming removed 1 base from V and 5 bases from J; junction bases left unmatched: 16. Germline CDR1 is MGHRA and CDR2 is YSYEKL. The CDR3 has 19 amino acids. The CDR3 sequence is CASSQGSFRGPSVDNEQFF. DNA of the CDR3: TGCGCCAGCAGCCAAGGTTCGTTCAGGGGGCCGTCGGTTGACAATGAGCAGTTCTTC.